This TCR beta chain was identified in a study of T-cell reconstitution after alpha-beta-depleted transplantation in children. Study-wide results and caveats: One year after transplant, T-cell counts and diversity came mostly from newly produced T cells.

Regarding this clonotype: Its antigen remains unknown.

The CDR3 runs 17 residues. Germline V gene data show CDR1 as SGDLS and CDR2 as YYNGEE. V lost 3 bases and J 0 bases, leaving 17 bases between the germline ends. TCRbeta library construction was performed incorporating unique molecular identifiers. From the PCR reads, TCRdb called clonotypes with MiXCR, one entry per CDR3 protein. In the table there are 98,000 or so distinct CDR3 sequences, about a quarter of which are singletons. The chain carries TRBV9 and TRBJ2-3, with D perhaps TRBD2 (6 bases). The TCR originated in a boy between 2 and 10 years old with acute lymphoblastic leukemia, due to receive a stem cell transplant. The sample was PBMCs, taken before TCRalphabeta/CD19-depleted stem cell transplant. The CDR3 nucleotides read TGTGCCAGCAGCGCTTCAACTAGCCCTCTAAGCACAGATACGCAGTATTTT. This codes for CASSASTSPLSTDTQYF.